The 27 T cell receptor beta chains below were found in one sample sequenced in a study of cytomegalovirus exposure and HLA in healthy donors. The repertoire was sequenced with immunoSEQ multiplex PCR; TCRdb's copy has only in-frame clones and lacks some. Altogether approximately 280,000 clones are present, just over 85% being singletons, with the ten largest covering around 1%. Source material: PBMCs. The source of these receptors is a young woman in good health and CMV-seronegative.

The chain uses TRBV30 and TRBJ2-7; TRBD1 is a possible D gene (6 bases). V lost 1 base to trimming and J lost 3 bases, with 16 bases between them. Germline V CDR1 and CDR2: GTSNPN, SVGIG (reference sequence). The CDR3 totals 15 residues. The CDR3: CAWSGGRGTFYEQYF. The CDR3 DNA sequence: TGTGCCTGGAGTGGTGGCAGGGGAACCTTCTACGAGCAGTACTTC. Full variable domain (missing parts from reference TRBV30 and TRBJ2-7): SQTIHQWPATLVQPVGSPLSLECTVEGTSNPNLYWYRQAAGRGLQLLFYSVGIGQISSEVPQNLSASRPQDRQFILSSKKLLLSDSGFYLCAWSGGRGTFYEQYFGPGTRLTVT.

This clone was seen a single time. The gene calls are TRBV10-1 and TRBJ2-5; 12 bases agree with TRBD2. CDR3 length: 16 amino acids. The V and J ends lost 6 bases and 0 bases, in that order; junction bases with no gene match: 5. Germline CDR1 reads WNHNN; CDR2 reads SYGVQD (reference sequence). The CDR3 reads CASSGGLAGHQETQYF. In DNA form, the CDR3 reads TGCGCCAGCAGCGGAGGACTAGCGGGGCACCAAGAGACCCAGTACTTC.

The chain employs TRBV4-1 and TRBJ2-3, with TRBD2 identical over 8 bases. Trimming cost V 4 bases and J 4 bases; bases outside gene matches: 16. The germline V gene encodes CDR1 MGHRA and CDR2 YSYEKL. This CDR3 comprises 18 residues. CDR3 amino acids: CASSLGGASGPLADTQYF. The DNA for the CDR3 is TGCGCCAGCAGCCTCGGGGGGGCTAGCGGGCCCCTCGCAGATACGCAGTATTTT.

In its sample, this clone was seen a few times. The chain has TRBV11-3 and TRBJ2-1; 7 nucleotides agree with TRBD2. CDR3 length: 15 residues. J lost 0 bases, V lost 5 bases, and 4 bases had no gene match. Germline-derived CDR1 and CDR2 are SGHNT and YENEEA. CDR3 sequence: CASSPPGGSYNEQFF. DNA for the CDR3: TGTGCCAGCAGCCCACCGGGGGGCTCCTACAATGAGCAGTTCTTC.

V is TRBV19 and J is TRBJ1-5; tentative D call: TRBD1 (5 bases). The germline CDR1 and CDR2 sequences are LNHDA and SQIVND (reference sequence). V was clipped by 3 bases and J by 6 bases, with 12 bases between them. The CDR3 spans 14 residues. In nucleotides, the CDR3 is TGTGCCAGTAGTATGGCGGCAGGGCGTCAGCCCCAGCATTTT. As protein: CASSMAAGRQPQHF.

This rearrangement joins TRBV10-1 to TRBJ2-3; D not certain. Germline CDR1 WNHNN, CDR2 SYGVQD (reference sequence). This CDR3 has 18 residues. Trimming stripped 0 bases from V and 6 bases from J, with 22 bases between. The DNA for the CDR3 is TGCGCCAGCAGTGAGTCGGAACGGCACCACTCCCCGAGGGATACGCAGTATTTT. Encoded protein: CASSESERHHSPRDTQYF.

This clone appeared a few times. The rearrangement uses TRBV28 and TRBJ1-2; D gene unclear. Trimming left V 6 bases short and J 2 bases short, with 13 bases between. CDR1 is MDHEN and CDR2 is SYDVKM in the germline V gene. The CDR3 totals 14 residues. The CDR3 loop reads CASSSSGQNYGYTF. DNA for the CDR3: TGTGCCAGCAGCTCCTCTGGTCAGAACTATGGCTACACCTTC.

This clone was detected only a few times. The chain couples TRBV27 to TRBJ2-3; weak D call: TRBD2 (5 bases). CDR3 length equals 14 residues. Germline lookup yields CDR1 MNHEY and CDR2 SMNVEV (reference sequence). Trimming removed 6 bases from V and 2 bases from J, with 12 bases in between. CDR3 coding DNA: TGTGCCAGCAGACTCGGGGTGCACACAGATACGCAGTATTTT. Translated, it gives CASRLGVHTDTQYF.

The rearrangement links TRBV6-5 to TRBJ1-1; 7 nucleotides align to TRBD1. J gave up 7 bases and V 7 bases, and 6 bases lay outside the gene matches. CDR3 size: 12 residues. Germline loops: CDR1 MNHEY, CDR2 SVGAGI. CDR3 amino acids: CASTRTGLEAFF. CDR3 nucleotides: TGTGCCAGCACTCGGACAGGCCTTGAAGCTTTCTTT.

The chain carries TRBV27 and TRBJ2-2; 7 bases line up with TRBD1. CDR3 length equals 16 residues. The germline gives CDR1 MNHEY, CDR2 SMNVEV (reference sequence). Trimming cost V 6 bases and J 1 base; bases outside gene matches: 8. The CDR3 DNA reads TGTGCCAGCAGCCTAACACGGACAGGGAACACCGGGGAGCTGTTTTTT. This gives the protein CASSLTRTGNTGELFF.

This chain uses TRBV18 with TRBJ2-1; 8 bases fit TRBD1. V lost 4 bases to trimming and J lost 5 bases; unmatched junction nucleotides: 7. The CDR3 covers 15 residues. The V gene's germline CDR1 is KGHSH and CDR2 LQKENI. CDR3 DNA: TGTGCCAGCTCACAAACAGGGGGGACGGACAATGAGCAGTTCTTC. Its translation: CASSQTGGTDNEQFF.

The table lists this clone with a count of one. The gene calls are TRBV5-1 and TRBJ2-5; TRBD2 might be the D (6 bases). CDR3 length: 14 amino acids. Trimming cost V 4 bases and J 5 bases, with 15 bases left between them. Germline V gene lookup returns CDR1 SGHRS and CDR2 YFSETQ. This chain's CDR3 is CASSAGLPSETQYF. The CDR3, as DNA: TGCGCCAGCAGCGCGGGACTCCCCTCCGAGACCCAGTACTTC.

The CDR3 loop is CASSARRGGEYSYEQYF. CDR3 sequence (DNA): TGTGCCAGCAGTGCCCGGAGGGGGGGGGAGTATTCCTACGAGCAGTACTTC. The gene calls are TRBV6-1 and TRBJ2-7; TRBD2 might be the D (7 bases). The V and J ends lost 4 bases and 1 base respectively, with 20 bases between them. This CDR3 is built from 17 residues. Germline V gene lookup returns CDR1 MNHNS and CDR2 SASEGT.

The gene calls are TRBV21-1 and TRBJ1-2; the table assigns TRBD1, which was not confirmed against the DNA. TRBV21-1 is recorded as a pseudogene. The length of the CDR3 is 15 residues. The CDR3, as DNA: TGTGCCAGCAGCATGCGGACAGGGACAAACTATGGCTACACCTTC. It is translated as CASSMRTGTNYGYTF.

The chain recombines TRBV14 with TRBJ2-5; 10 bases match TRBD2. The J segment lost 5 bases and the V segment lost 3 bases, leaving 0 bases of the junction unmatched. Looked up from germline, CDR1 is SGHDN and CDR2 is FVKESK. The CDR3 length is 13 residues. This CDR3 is CASSQGLAETQYF. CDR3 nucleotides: TGTGCCAGCAGCCAGGGACTAGCGGAGACCCAGTACTTC.

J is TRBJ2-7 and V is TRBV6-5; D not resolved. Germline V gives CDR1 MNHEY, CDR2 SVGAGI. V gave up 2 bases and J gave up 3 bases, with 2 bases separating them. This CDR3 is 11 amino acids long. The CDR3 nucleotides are TGTGCCAGCAGTTACCTCTACGAGCAGTACTTC. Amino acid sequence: CASSYLYEQYF.

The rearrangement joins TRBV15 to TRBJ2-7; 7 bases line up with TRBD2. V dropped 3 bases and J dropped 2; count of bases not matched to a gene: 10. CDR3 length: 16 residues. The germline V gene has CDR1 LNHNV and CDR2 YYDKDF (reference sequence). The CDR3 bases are TGTGCCACCAGCAGGGGGGGAGGGGATCGGCCCTACGAGCAGTACTTC. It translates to CATSRGGGDRPYEQYF.

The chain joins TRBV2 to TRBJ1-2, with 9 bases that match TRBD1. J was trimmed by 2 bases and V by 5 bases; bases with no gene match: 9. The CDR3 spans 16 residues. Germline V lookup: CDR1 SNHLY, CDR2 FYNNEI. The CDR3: CASSPLDRGVNYGYTF. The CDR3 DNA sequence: TGTGCCAGCAGTCCACTAGACAGGGGGGTAAACTATGGCTACACCTTC.

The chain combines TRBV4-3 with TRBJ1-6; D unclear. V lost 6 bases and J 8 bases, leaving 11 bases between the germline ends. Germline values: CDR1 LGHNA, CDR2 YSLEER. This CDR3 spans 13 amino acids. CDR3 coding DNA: TGCGCCAGCAGTCAAAATGCAGATTCACCCCTCCACTTT. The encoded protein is CASSQNADSPLHF.

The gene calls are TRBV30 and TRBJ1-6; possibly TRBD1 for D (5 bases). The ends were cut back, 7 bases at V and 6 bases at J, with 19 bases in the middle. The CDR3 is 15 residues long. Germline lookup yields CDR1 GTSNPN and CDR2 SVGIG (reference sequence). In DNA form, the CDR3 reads TGTGCCTTCCAAAAAACAGGCTTGAGTAATTCACCCCTCCACTTT. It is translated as CAFQKTGLSNSPLHF. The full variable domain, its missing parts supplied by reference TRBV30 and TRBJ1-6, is SQTIHQWPATLVQPVGSPLSLECTVEGTSNPNLYWYRQAAGRGLQLLFYSVGIGQISSEVPQNLSASRPQDRQFILSSKKLLLSDSGFYLCAFQKTGLSNSPLHFGNGTRLTVT.

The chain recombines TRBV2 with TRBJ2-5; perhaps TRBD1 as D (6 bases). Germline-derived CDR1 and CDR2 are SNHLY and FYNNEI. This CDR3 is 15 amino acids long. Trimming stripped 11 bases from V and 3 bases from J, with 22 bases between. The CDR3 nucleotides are TGTGCCGGACGGGTAGTACAGGGTTTGGAAGAGACCCAGTACTTC. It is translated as CAGRVVQGLEETQYF.

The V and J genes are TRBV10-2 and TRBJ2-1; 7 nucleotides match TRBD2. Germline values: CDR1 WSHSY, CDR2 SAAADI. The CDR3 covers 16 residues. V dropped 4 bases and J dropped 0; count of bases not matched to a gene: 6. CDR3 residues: CASSGRGGSSYNEQFF. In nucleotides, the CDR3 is TGCGCCAGCAGTGGCCGGGGCGGGAGCTCCTACAATGAGCAGTTCTTC.

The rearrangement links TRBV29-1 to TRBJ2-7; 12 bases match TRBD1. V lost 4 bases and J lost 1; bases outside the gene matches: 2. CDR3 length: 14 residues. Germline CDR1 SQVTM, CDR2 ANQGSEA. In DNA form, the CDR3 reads TGCAGCGTTGTGGGACAGGGGGCATCCTACGAGCAGTACTTC. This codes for CSVVGQGASYEQYF.

Written as DNA, the CDR3 is TGCGCCAGCAGCCAAGGACCGACAGACGAAGCTTTCTTT. Its protein product is CASSQGPTDEAFF. J is TRBJ1-1 and V is TRBV4-1, with a possible D match to TRBD1 (5 bases). V lost 1 base, J lost 8 bases, and 11 bases lay in between. The CDR3 contains 13 residues. Germline CDR1 reads MGHRA; CDR2 reads YSYEKL.

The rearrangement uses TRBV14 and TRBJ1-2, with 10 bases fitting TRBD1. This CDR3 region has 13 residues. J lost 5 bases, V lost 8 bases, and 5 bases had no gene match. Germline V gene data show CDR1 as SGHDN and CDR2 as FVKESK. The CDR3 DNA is TGTGCCAGCTCGGACAGGGGGAATTATGGCTACACCTTC. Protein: CASSDRGNYGYTF.

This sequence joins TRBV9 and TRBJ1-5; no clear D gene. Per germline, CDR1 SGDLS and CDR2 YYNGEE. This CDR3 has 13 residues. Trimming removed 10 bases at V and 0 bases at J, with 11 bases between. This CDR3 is CASGPHSNQPQHF. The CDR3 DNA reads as TGTGCCTCAGGCCCTCATAGCAATCAGCCCCAGCATTTT.

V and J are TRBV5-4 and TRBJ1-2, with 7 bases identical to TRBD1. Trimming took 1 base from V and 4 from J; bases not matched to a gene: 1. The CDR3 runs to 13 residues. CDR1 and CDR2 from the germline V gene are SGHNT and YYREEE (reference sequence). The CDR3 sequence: CASSLNRGYGYTF. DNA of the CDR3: TGTGCCAGCAGCTTGAACAGGGGCTATGGCTACACCTTC. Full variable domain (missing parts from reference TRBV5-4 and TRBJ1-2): ETGVTQSPTHLIKTRGQQVTLRCSSQSGHNTVSWYQQALGQGPQFIFQYYREEENGRGNFPPRFSGLQFPNYSSELNVNALELDDSALYLCASSLNRGYGYTFGSGTRLTVV.